Sequencing of this T cell receptor (beta chain) was carried out in a study of blood T cell repertoires in COVID-19. Study information: The United States, Italy and Spain were the sources of the acute and convalescent COVID-19 samples. Sample material is recorded as cDNA or gDNA derived from T cells, B-cell-depleted T cells, or PBMCs.

TCRdb's copy holds only in-frame clones and misses some; the assay was immunoSEQ multiplex PCR. The sample holds around 150,000 clones, roughly nine tenths seen once. CDR1 SNHLY and CDR2 FYNNEI come from the germline V gene. There are 19 residues in the CDR3. J was trimmed by 0 bases and V by 5 bases; bases with no gene match: 15. The TCR sequence derives from a woman aged 55-70 years with active COVID-19. Sequencing was done on a sample of peripheral blood. The chain has TRBV2 and TRBJ1-2; 10 bases match TRBD1. This CDR3 reads CASSSWDRGRPRSNYGYTF. Here the CDR3 DNA reads TGTGCCAGCAGTTCCTGGGACAGGGGCCGACCGCGATCTAACTATGGCTACACCTTC.